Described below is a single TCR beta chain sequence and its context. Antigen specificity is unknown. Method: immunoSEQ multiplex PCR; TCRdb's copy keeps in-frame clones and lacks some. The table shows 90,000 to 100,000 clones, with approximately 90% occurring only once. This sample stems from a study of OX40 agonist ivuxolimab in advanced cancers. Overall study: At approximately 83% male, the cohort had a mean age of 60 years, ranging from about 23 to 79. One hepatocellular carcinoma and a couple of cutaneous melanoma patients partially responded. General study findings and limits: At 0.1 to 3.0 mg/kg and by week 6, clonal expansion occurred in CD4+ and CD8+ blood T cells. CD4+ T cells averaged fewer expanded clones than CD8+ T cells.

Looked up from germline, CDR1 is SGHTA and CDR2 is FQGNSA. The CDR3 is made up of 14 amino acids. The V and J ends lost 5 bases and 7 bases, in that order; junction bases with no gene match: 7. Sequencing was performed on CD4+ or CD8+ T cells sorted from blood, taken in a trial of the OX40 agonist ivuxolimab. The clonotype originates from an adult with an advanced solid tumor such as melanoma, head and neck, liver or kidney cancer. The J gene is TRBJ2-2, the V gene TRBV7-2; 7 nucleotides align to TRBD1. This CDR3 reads CASSPDRVGGELFF. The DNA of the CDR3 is TGTGCCAGCAGCCCCGACAGGGTTGGCGGGGAGCTGTTTTTT.